Listed here are 29 T cell receptor beta chains from one sample, sequenced in a study of CD8 T cells in ankylosing spondylitis. Points from the study as a whole: In ankylosing spondylitis blood, a motif of eight highly homologous TCR beta variants appeared characteristic.

TCRdb redid the calling of the 5' RACE reads with MiXCR, one entry per CDR3 protein. The data hold roughly 350,000 distinct CDR3 sequences, with less than 10% observed a single time. For these TCRs, the target antigens are not known. The sequencing sample was made of blood, either unsorted or a sorted T cell fraction (not recorded which). These receptors came from a male donor with ankylosing spondylitis.

In its sample, this clonotype was seen a few times. The chain recombines TRBV12-3 or TRBV12-4 with TRBJ1-2; 7 nucleotides align to TRBD1. Unmatched junction bases numbered 4, after V lost 0 bases and J lost 3 bases. The CDR3 loop spans 15 amino acids. In nucleotides, the CDR3 is TGTGCCAGCAGTTTAGCCCCAACAGGGGACTATGGCTACACCTTC. It is translated as CASSLAPTGDYGYTF.

The V gene is TRBV11-3, the J gene TRBJ2-1; D is unresolved. Germline CDR1 SGHNT, CDR2 YENEEA. The CDR3 runs to 13 residues. V was trimmed by 1 base and J by 5 bases, leaving 6 bases between them. The CDR3 here is CASSLVQNNEQFF. CDR3 DNA sequence: TGTGCCAGCAGCTTAGTCCAGAACAATGAGCAGTTCTTC.

This clonotype was recorded at least ten times. The chain links TRBV12-3 or TRBV12-4 to TRBJ1-5; D is ambiguous. The CDR3 has 12 amino acids. The V and J ends lost 6 bases and 5 bases respectively, with 8 bases between them. The CDR3 region is CASSRTDQPQHF. Written as DNA, the CDR3 is TGTGCCAGCAGCCGAACAGATCAGCCCCAGCATTTT.

Comment on this clonotype: It may be a read error: a sequence one base away is much more abundant. The V and J genes are TRBV7-9 and TRBJ2-1; D gene ambiguous. This CDR3 is 10 amino acids long. Germline CDR1 and CDR2: SEHNR and FQNEAQ (reference sequence). This CDR3 is CASSTNEQSF. In DNA, the CDR3 is TGTGCCAGCAGCACGAATGAGCAGTCCTTC.

This clonotype was picked up many times. Germline is not matched at one junction end, which may reflect a read error. The chain couples TRBV7-3 to TRBJ2-1; TRBD2 agrees at 7 bases. CDR1 is SGHTA and CDR2 is FQGTGA in the germline V gene. This CDR3 region has 11 residues. CDR3 in amino acids: CASSNAGVLYF. CDR3 coding DNA: TGTGCCAGCAGCAACGCGGGAGTCCTCTATTTC. The complete variable domain, with remaining parts taken from reference TRBV7-3 and TRBJ2-1, reads GAGVSQTPSNKVTEKGKYVELRCDPISGHTALYWYRQSLGQGPEFLIYFQGTGAADDSGLPNDRFFAVRPEGSVSTLKIQRTERGDSAVYLCASSNAGVLYFGPGTRLTVL.

The chain carries TRBV12-3 or TRBV12-4 and TRBJ2-2; D remains unclear. CDR3 size: 16 residues. V lost 6 bases and J lost 6, with 20 bases in between. The CDR3 nucleotides read TGTGCCAGCAGCACCGGGCCGAGAGCCCCCCCCGGGGAGCTGTTTTTT. Translating gives CASSTGPRAPPGELFF.

The CDR3 coding sequence is TGTGCCAGCAGCTTAGTTGTTGGGAGCAACATTCAGTACTTC. Translated: CASSLVVGSNIQYF. The chain links TRBV11-3 to TRBJ2-4; tentatively, D is TRBD2 (5 bases). Germline lookup yields CDR1 SGHNT and CDR2 YENEEA. The CDR3 totals 14 residues. V lost 1 base to trimming and J lost 7 bases, with 11 bases between them.

The sample holds a few counts of this clonotype. V and J are TRBV20-1 and TRBJ2-7; 11 bases fit TRBD2. This CDR3 has 13 amino acids. Germline V gives CDR1 DFQATT, CDR2 SNEGSKA (reference sequence). Unmatched junction bases numbered 5, after V lost 6 bases and J lost 4 bases. Here the CDR3 DNA reads TGCAGTGCAGTAGCGGGAGGGCCTTACGAGCAGTACTTC. Encoded protein: CSAVAGGPYEQYF.

This clonotype came up a few times. The chain combines TRBV4-3 with TRBJ2-7; no firm D call. Deletions cut 4 bases from V and 1 base from J, with 11 bases between. CDR3 size: 14 residues. Germline V CDR1 and CDR2: LGHNA, YSLEER. CDR3 residues: CASSRSSASYEQYF. CDR3 bases: TGCGCCAGCAGCCGATCCTCAGCGTCCTACGAGCAGTACTTC.

This clonotype was seen a handful of times. The CDR3 loop is CASSLRTGAYNEQFF. Written as DNA, the CDR3 is TGCGCCAGCAGCTTGAGGACCGGGGCTTACAATGAGCAGTTCTTC. The V call is TRBV5-1, the J call TRBJ2-1; D tentatively fits TRBD1 or TRBD2 (5 bases each). The V gene lost 1 base and the J gene lost 4 bases, with 12 bases spanning the gap. This CDR3 spans 15 amino acids. CDR1 is SGHRS and CDR2 is YFSETQ in the germline V gene. Looking up the rest from reference TRBV5-1 and TRBJ2-1 gives the full variable domain: KAGVTQTPRYLIKTRGQQVTLSCSPISGHRSVSWYQQTPGQGLQFLFEYFSETQRNKGNFPGRFSGRQFSNSRSEMNVSTLELGDSALYLCASSLRTGAYNEQFFGPGTRLTVL.

In its sample, this clonotype was seen many times. The chain joins TRBV14 to TRBJ2-1; TRBD2 matches at 8 bases. V lost 6 bases to trimming and J lost 5 bases; unmatched junction nucleotides: 9. Germline CDR1 is SGHDN and CDR2 is FVKESK. This CDR3 is 15 amino acids long. This CDR3 reads CASRRLASLDNEQFF. As DNA, the CDR3 is TGTGCCAGCAGGCGACTAGCGTCCCTTGACAATGAGCAGTTCTTC.

The J gene is TRBJ1-5, the V gene TRBV16; possible D gene TRBD1, 6 bases. V dropped 1 base and J dropped 7 bases, with 14 bases sitting between them. Germline CDR1 KGHSY, CDR2 FQNENV. The CDR3 sequence is 15 residues long. In DNA, the CDR3 is TGTGCCAGCAGCCAATTTTCAGGGGCAGGGCAGCCCCAGCATTTT. Residues: CASSQFSGAGQPQHF.

The table lists this clonotype with a few counts. The chain uses TRBV7-6 and TRBJ1-1; 7 bases are shared with TRBD1. The CDR3 runs to 14 residues. Losses at the gene ends were 6 bases for V and 1 base for J; bases not matched to a gene: 5. Germline V gene sequence: CDR1 SGHVS, CDR2 FNYEAQ. The CDR3 DNA reads as TGTGCCAGCAGTCACAGGGGCGGGAACACTGAAGCTTTCTTT. This translates into CASSHRGGNTEAFF.

In this sample, this clonotype turned up many times. Its ends do not fully match the called genes, so a read error is possible. The chain has TRBV7-7 and TRBJ2-2; 9 nucleotides match TRBD1. The CDR3 runs 14 residues. Germline CDR1 reads SSHAT; CDR2 reads FNYEAQ (reference sequence). The CDR3 DNA reads as TGTGCTAGCAGCTTAGGACAGGGGATCGGGGAGCTGTTTTTT. Protein sequence: CASSLGQGIGELFF.

Ten or more counts support this clonotype. The gene calls are TRBV7-2 and TRBJ2-2, with 7 bases aligning to TRBD2. The CDR3 length is 15 residues. Trimming at V came to 5 bases and at J to 4 bases, leaving 7 bases not matched to a gene. Per germline, CDR1 SGHTA and CDR2 FQGNSA. The CDR3 spells CASSPTGTTTGELFF. The CDR3 DNA sequence: TGTGCCAGCAGCCCGACCGGGACTACCACCGGGGAGCTGTTTTTT.

This clonotype was picked up many times. V gene TRBV29-1 combines with J gene TRBJ2-1, with a possible D match to TRBD2 (6 bases). The CDR3 totals 18 residues. Germline V CDR1 and CDR2: SQVTM, ANQGSEA. The germline V and J ends were trimmed by 0 bases and 1 base, with 19 bases remaining between them. CDR3 nucleotide sequence: TGCAGCGTTGAAGATCGAGGTGGAGGGGCAGGGTCCTACAATGAGCAGTTCTTC. As protein: CSVEDRGGGAGSYNEQFF.

This clonotype showed up many times. V and J are TRBV6-1 and TRBJ2-1, with 7 bases lining up with TRBD2. This CDR3 has 14 residues. The germline V gene encodes CDR1 MNHNS and CDR2 SASEGT. After removal of 6 bases from V and 4 bases from J, the junction contained 6 bases not matched to a gene. In DNA form, the CDR3 reads TGTGCCAGCAGGGAGCGGGAAGTATACAATGAGCAGTTCTTC. Translation: CASREREVYNEQFF.

The rearrangement uses TRBV20-1 and TRBJ2-7, with a possible D match to TRBD2 (6 bases). CDR1 and CDR2 from the germline V gene are DFQATT and SNEGSKA (reference sequence). V was shortened by 1 base and J by 6 bases, with 13 bases between the two germline ends. The CDR3 contains 13 residues. CDR3 nucleotide sequence: TGCAGTGCTAGAGGACTAGACCTATCCGAGCAGTACTTC. As protein: CSARGLDLSEQYF.

This clonotype was found many times. The V and J genes are TRBV7-9 and TRBJ2-7; possible D gene TRBD1, 6 bases. This CDR3 spans 14 amino acids. The V gene's germline CDR1 is SEHNR and CDR2 FQNEAQ (reference sequence). The V end was cut by 0 bases, the J end by 6 bases, with 12 bases between. For the CDR3, the DNA is TGTGCCAGCAGCTTAGCGATAGGCAGGGGCGAGCAGTACTTC. Residues: CASSLAIGRGEQYF.

This clonotype showed up just a few times. This chain links TRBV12-3 or TRBV12-4 with TRBJ2-2, with D unresolved. The CDR3 contains 13 residues. Trimming took 4 bases from V and 7 from J, leaving 10 bases between them. The CDR3 sequence is CASSSAGYGELFF. The CDR3 DNA sequence: TGTGCCAGCAGTTCCGCCGGTTACGGGGAGCTGTTTTTT.

This chain connects TRBV28 to TRBJ2-1; maybe TRBD2 (6 bases). Per germline, CDR1 MDHEN and CDR2 SYDVKM. The CDR3 has 11 residues. With 5 bases removed from V and 14 bases from J, the gap between germline ends came to 13 bases. CDR3 residues: CASSTGVVEFF. Written as DNA, the CDR3 is TGTGCCAGCAGTACGGGAGTAGTGGAGTTCTTC.

This clonotype came up many times. This chain links TRBV29-1 with TRBJ2-2; D perhaps matches TRBD2 (5 bases). The CDR3 extends over 13 amino acids. V lost 4 bases and J 7 bases, leaving 13 bases between the germline ends. The V gene's germline CDR1 is SQVTM and CDR2 ANQGSEA. CDR3 in amino acids: CSVVSGGDGELFF. CDR3 coding DNA: TGCAGCGTTGTAAGCGGTGGAGACGGGGAGCTGTTTTTT.

This clonotype was seen a few times. The chain has TRBV6-5 and TRBJ2-1; 16 nucleotides agree with TRBD2. After removal of 2 bases from V and 7 bases from J, the junction contained 5 bases not matched to a gene. CDR3 length: 17 residues. Germline V gene sequence: CDR1 MNHEY, CDR2 SVGAGI. The DNA of the CDR3 is TGTGCCAGCAGTTACGCGCCGGGACTAGCGGGGGGGAATGAGCAGTTCTTC. The encoded protein is CASSYAPGLAGGNEQFF.

This clonotype was recorded many times. The V gene is TRBV4-3, the J gene TRBJ2-2; D is perhaps TRBD1 or TRBD2 (5 bases each). Trimming removed 4 bases at V and 7 bases at J, with 10 bases between. The CDR3 is made up of 13 amino acids. CDR1 and CDR2 (germline): LGHNA, YSLEER. The CDR3 coding sequence is TGCGCCAGCAGCCTTGGGACGGTCGGGGAGCTGTTTTTT. Residues: CASSLGTVGELFF.

This clonotype was counted many times. This chain joins TRBV29-1 and TRBJ2-3; TRBD2 matches 10 bases. CDR3 length: 14 amino acids. Germline V gene data show CDR1 as SQVTM and CDR2 as ANQGSEA. The trim removed 6 bases at V and 4 bases at J, leaving 7 bases unmatched. The CDR3 sequence is CSVLAGGRPDTQYF. The CDR3 nucleotides read TGCAGCGTGTTAGCGGGAGGTAGGCCAGATACGCAGTATTTT.

CDR3 protein: CASSVELSTLNEQFF. The CDR3 DNA reads TGTGCCAGCAGCGTAGAGTTATCAACCCTCAATGAGCAGTTCTTC. The chain recombines TRBV9 with TRBJ2-1; no reliable D call. CDR1 SGDLS and CDR2 YYNGEE come from the germline V gene. The germline V and J ends were trimmed by 0 bases and 6 bases, with 13 bases remaining between them. There are 15 residues in the CDR3. Combining the CDR3 with reference TRBV9 and TRBJ2-1 gives the whole variable domain DSGVTQTPKHLITATGQRVTLRCSPRSGDLSVYWYQQSLDQGLQFLIQYYNGEERAKGNILERFSAQQFPDLHSELNLSSLELGDSALYFCASSVELSTLNEQFFGPGTRLTVL.

This clonotype has just a few counts. J is TRBJ2-2 and V is TRBV7-3; 12 bases are a match to TRBD2. After removal of 0 bases from V and 1 base from J, the junction contained 6 bases not matched to a gene. Germline V gene sequence: CDR1 SGHTA, CDR2 FQGTGA. CDR3 length equals 19 residues. The CDR3 is CASSLTLGLAGLNTGELFF. Written as DNA, the CDR3 is TGTGCCAGCAGCTTAACGTTGGGACTAGCGGGCCTGAACACCGGGGAGCTGTTTTTT.

The V gene is TRBV5-1, the J gene TRBJ2-5; 7 bases map to TRBD1. The CDR3 consists of 16 residues. Germline V lookup: CDR1 SGHRS, CDR2 YFSETQ. The ends lost 3 bases at V and 1 base at J; junction bases unmatched: 9. CDR3: CASSSTGDWRQETQYF. The CDR3 bases are TGCGCCAGCAGCTCAACAGGGGATTGGCGCCAAGAGACCCAGTACTTC. Using reference TRBV5-1 and TRBJ2-5 for the parts outside the CDR3, the full variable domain is KAGVTQTPRYLIKTRGQQVTLSCSPISGHRSVSWYQQTPGQGLQFLFEYFSETQRNKGNFPGRFSGRQFSNSRSEMNVSTLELGDSALYLCASSSTGDWRQETQYFGPGTRLLVL.

This clonotype appeared a few times. V gene TRBV12-3 or TRBV12-4 combines with J gene TRBJ2-7; no firm D call. V was cut by 4 bases and J by 2 bases, with 12 bases left in between. CDR3 length: 14 residues. Here the CDR3 DNA reads TGTGCCAGCAGTTCCACGGACCCCCCCTACGAGCAGTACTTC. Amino acid sequence: CASSSTDPPYEQYF.